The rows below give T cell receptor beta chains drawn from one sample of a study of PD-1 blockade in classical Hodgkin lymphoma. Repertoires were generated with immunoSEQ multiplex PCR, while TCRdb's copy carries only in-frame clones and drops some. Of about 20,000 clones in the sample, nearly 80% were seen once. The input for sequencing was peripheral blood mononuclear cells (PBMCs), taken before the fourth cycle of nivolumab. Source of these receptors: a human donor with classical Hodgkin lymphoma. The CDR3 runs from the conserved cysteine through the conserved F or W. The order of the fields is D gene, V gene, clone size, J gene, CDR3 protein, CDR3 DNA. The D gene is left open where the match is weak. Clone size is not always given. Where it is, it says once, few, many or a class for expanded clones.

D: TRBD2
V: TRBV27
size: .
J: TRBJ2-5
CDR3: CASSPSSGENQETQYF
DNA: TGTGCCAGCAGTCCGTCCAGCGGGGAGAACCAAGAGACCCAGTACTTC

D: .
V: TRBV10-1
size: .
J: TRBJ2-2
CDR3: CASSEGDQDTGELFF
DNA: TGCGCCAGCAGTGAGGGGGACCAGGACACCGGGGAGCTGTTTTTT

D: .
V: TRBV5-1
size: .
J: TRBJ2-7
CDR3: CASSPIPGSYEQYF
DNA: TGCGCCAGCAGCCCGATCCCCGGCTCCTACGAGCAGTACTTC

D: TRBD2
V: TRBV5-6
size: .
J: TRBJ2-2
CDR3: CASSLYRLARSGELFF
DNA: TGTGCCAGCAGCCTATACCGACTAGCACGTTCCGGGGAGCTGTTTTTT

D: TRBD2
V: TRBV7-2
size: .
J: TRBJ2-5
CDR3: CASRGGETQYF
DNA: TGTGCCAGCAGGGGGGGGGAGACCCAGTACTTC

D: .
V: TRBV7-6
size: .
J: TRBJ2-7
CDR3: CASSLGQGPEQYF
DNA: TGTGCCAGCAGCTTGGGACAAGGGCCTGAGCAGTACTTC

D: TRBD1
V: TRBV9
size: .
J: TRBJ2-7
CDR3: CASSPGTASSYEQYF
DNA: TGTGCCAGCAGCCCAGGGACAGCTAGCTCCTACGAGCAGTACTTC

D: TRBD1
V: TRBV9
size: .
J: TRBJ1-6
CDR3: CASSGRDSYSPLHF
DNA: TGTGCCAGCAGCGGCCGGGACAGTTATTCACCCCTCCACTTT

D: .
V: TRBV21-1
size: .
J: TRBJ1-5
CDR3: CASSKISQGYSNQPQHF
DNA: TGTGCCAGCAGCAAGATATCCCAGGGCTATAGCAATCAGCCCCAGCATTTT

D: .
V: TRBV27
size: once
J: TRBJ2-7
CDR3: CASSLWGVSEQYF
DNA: TGTGCCAGCAGTTTATGGGGCGTGTCCGAGCAGTACTTC

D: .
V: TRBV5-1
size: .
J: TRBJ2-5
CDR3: CASSLQGGPIETQYF
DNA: TGCGCCAGCAGCTTGCAAGGGGGACCTATTGAGACCCAGTACTTC

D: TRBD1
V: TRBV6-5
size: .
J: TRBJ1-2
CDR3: CASSYSTGIYGYTF
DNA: TGTGCCAGCAGTTACTCGACAGGGATCTATGGCTACACCTTC

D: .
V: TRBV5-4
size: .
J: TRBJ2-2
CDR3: CASIQSGQESTGELFF
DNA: TGTGCCAGCATTCAGTCCGGGCAGGAGTCGACCGGGGAGCTGTTTTTT

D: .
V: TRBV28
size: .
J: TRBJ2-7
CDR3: CASSFTVPYEQYF
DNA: TGTGCCAGCAGTTTTACAGTTCCCTACGAGCAGTACTTC

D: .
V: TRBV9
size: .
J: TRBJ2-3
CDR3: CASNSPGPTTYF
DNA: TGTGCCAGCAATTCCCCGGGACCCACTACGTATTTT

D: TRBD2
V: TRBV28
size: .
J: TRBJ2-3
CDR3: CASSAVRASGRGTDTQYF
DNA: TGTGCCAGCAGCGCGGTTCGGGCTAGCGGGAGGGGCACAGATACGCAGTATTTT

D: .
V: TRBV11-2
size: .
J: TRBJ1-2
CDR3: CASSLGPASGLYGYTF
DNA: TGTGCCAGCAGCTTAGGCCCGGCGTCGGGGCTCTATGGCTACACCTTC

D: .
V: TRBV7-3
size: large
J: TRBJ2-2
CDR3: CASSLTLLGADTGELFF
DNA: TGTGCCAGCAGCTTAACTCTATTGGGGGCGGACACCGGGGAGCTGTTTTTT

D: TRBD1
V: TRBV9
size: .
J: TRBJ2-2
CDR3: CASSTWTGWPGELFF
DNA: TGTGCCAGCAGCACCTGGACAGGGTGGCCCGGGGAGCTGTTTTTT

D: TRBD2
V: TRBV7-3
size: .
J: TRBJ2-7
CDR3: CASSLDGSGTGYEQYF
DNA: TGTGCCAGCAGCTTAGATGGTAGCGGGACCGGATACGAGCAGTACTTC

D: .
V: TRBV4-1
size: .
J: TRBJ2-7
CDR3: CASSPGPTRAYEQYF
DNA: TGCGCCAGCAGCCCGGGCCCTACACGAGCTTACGAGCAGTACTTC

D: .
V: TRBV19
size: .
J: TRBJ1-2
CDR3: CASSLSRGQDGYTF
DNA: TGTGCCAGTAGTCTAAGTCGAGGGCAGGACGGCTACACCTTC

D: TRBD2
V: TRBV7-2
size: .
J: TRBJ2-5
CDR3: CASSLVRTSGGWKETQYF
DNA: TGTGCCAGCAGCTTAGTGAGGACTAGCGGGGGGTGGAAAGAGACCCAGTACTTC

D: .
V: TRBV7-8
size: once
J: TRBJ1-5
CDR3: CASSLRERQPQHF
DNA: TGTGCCAGCAGCTTACGGGAGAGGCAGCCCCAGCATTTT

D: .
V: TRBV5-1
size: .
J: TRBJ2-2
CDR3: CASSLDNTGELFF
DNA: TGCGCCAGCAGCTTGGATAACACCGGGGAGCTGTTTTTT

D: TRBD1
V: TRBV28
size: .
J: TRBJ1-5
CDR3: CASSWFWGTEGNQPQHF
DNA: TGTGCCAGCAGTTGGTTTTGGGGGACAGAGGGCAATCAGCCCCAGCATTTT

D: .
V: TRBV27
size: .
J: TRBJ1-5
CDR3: CASSLTVASNQPQHF
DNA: TGTGCCAGCAGTTTAACGGTAGCCTCTAATCAGCCCCAGCATTTT

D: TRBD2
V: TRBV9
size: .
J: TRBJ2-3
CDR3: CASSALAGALSYGDTQYF
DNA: TGTGCCAGCAGCGCACTAGCGGGGGCCCTATCATATGGAGATACGCAGTATTTT

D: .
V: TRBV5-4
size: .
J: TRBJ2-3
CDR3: CASSLVDSLADTQYF
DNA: TGTGCCAGCAGCTTGGTAGACTCCCTGGCAGATACGCAGTATTTT

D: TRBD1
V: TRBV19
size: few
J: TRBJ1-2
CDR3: CASSYGQASYGYTF
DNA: TGTGCCAGTTCTTATGGACAGGCGTCGTATGGCTACACCTTC

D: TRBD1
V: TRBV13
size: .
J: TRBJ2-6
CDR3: CASTSESETGISGANVLTF
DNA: TGTGCCAGCACCAGTGAGTCCGAGACAGGGATCTCTGGGGCCAACGTCCTGACTTTC

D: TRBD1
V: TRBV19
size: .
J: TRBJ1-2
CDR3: CASSIYRGRDGYTF
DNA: TGTGCCAGTAGTATATACAGGGGCAGGGATGGCTACACCTTC

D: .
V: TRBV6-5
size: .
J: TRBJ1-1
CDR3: CASSLTPLRGAFF
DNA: TGTGCCAGCAGCCTCACCCCCTTAAGGGGAGCTTTCTTT

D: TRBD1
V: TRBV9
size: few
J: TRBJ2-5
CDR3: CASSVLGQGARETQYF
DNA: TGTGCCAGCAGCGTACTTGGACAGGGGGCGCGGGAGACCCAGTACTTC

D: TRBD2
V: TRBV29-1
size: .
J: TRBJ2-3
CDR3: CSVAGGGRGSDTQYF
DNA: TGCAGCGTTGCGGGGGGCGGGAGGGGCTCAGATACGCAGTATTTT

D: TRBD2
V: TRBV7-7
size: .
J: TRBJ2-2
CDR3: CASSSGLAGGALTGELFF
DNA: TGTGCCAGCAGCTCGGGACTAGCGGGGGGGGCCCTCACCGGGGAGCTGTTTTTT

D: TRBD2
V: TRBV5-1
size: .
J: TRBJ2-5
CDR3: CASSRGLAGGIETQYF
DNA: TGCGCCAGCAGCAGAGGACTAGCGGGAGGTATTGAGACCCAGTACTTC